This paragraph covers one T cell receptor (beta chain) sequence. The read is 3 residues too short to cover the CDR3 end, so that end is filled in from the germline J gene. The data belong to a study of T cells in women clearing cervical HPV infection. Study context: Case blood drawn at lesion detection; control blood after infection cleared.

CDR3 length: 13 residues. The ends lost 4 bases at V and 2 bases at J; junction bases unmatched: 1. immunoSEQ multiplex PCR used an average of around 1,100 ng genomic DNA. Assay: immunoSEQ multiplex PCR; the TCRdb copy retains only in-frame clones and omits some. With 31,000 or so clones in the sample, the ten largest clones hold about 4.3%. The chain has TRBV12-3 or TRBV12-4 and TRBJ1-2, with 7 bases aligning to TRBD1. This clonotype was obtained from a woman between 18 and 69 years old with a cervical HPV16 infection that either progressed to CIN3+ or cleared (not recorded which). Sequencing used blood buffy coat. Partial CDR3 DNA: TGTGCCAGCAGTTGGGACAGCAACTATGGC. Its protein product is CASSWDSNYG. The entire CDR3 protein is CASSWDSNYGYTF.